This record looks at one T cell receptor (beta chain) sequence and its context. MiXCR was run by TCRdb on the 5' RACE reads, yielding one entry per CDR3 protein. The sample lists about 190,000 distinct CDR3 sequences, about 18% occurring once. The data were taken from a study of T-cell memory formation after mild COVID-19. Trimming removed 3 bases at V and 0 bases at J, with 9 bases between. The CDR3 contains 16 residues. Sequencing was done on a sample of PBMCs or a T cell subset sorted from them (not recorded which). This chain uses TRBV12-3 or TRBV12-4 with TRBJ1-6; D uncertain. The sequence derives from an adult woman who had mild COVID-19 (a few samples of this study predate the infection). Cell type and time point are not known. The CDR3 spells CASSLGRFSYNSPLHF. In DNA, the CDR3 is TGTGCCAGCAGTTTGGGCAGGTTCTCCTATAATTCACCCCTCCACTTT.